This T cell receptor (beta chain) derives from a study of early T cells in non-severe SARS-CoV-2 infection. A few counts support this clonotype. Unique molecular identifiers (one per individual cDNA molecule) were attached. TCRdb processed the 5' RACE reads anew with MiXCR; each CDR3 protein has one entry. The sample has some 37,000 distinct CDR3 sequences, 9.9% seen once. The ends were cut back, 3 bases at V and 0 bases at J, with 9 bases in the middle. CDR3 length: 15 amino acids. The rearrangement links TRBV12-3 or TRBV12-4 to TRBJ1-5; D is perhaps TRBD1 (5 bases). This receptor was obtained from an adult who was a healthcare worker with PCR-confirmed SARS-CoV-2 infection or an uninfected control (not recorded which). Sequenced sample: whole blood. The CDR3 here is CASSLGGNSNQPQHF. DNA for the CDR3: TGTGCCAGCAGTTTGGGGGGGAATAGCAATCAGCCCCAGCATTTT.